Below, 9 T cell receptor beta chains from the same sample are listed, as sequenced in a study of T cell responses to AZD1222 COVID-19 vaccine. Measured with immunoSEQ multiplex PCR; TCRdb has only the in-frame clones, and not every one. This sample's clone table lists about 140,000 clones. The sample consisted of peripheral blood. These receptors were collected from an adult in good health.

This chain connects TRBV2 to TRBJ2-1; D is unclear. Looked up from germline, CDR1 is SNHLY and CDR2 is FYNNEI. The CDR3 loop spans 12 amino acids. V was pared by 4 bases and J by 10 bases, with 11 bases between. The CDR3 DNA sequence: TGTGCCAGCAGTGTGAGCTATGGCGAGCAGTTCTTC. Its translation is CASSVSYGEQFF.

The chain recombines TRBV11-2 with TRBJ1-3; D might be TRBD1 (5 bases). V dropped 5 bases and J dropped 0 bases, with 17 bases sitting between them. The CDR3 extends over 17 amino acids. The V gene's germline CDR1 is SGHAT and CDR2 FQNNGV. The CDR3: CASSLSGLLSSGNTIYF. Written as DNA, the CDR3 is TGTGCCAGCAGCCTATCGGGACTCCTGAGCTCTGGAAACACCATATATTTT.

This chain uses TRBV7-7 with TRBJ2-1, with D possibly being TRBD2 (5 bases). V lost 1 base, J lost 5 bases, and 12 bases lay in between. This CDR3 has 15 residues. The germline V gene has CDR1 SSHAT and CDR2 FNYEAQ (reference sequence). The CDR3 DNA reads TGTGCCAGCAGCTTAGAGCGGCACGGTGACAATGAGCAGTTCTTC. It translates to CASSLERHGDNEQFF.

J is TRBJ2-2 and V is TRBV15; perhaps TRBD1 as D (5 bases). In germline, CDR1 is LNHNV, CDR2 YYDKDF (reference sequence). Deletions cut 6 bases from V and 6 bases from J, with 14 bases between. The CDR3 runs to 14 residues. The CDR3 nucleotides read TGTGCCACCAGAGGGATAGGGGTCGCCGGGGAGCTGTTTTTT. Protein sequence: CATRGIGVAGELFF.

J is TRBJ1-2 and V is TRBV19; 8 bases fit TRBD1. Trimming cost V 4 bases and J 7 bases; bases outside gene matches: 8. This CDR3 has 14 amino acids. Germline lookup yields CDR1 LNHDA and CDR2 SQIVND (reference sequence). CDR3 residues: CASSTTDREGGYTF. CDR3 coding DNA: TGTGCCAGTAGTACCACGGACAGGGAGGGTGGCTACACCTTC.

The J gene is TRBJ2-7, the V gene TRBV7-3; possibly TRBD2 for D (6 bases). Germline CDR1 reads SGHTA; CDR2 reads FQGTGA. The germline V and J ends were trimmed by 5 bases and 5 bases, with 13 bases remaining between them. This CDR3 is built from 13 residues. In nucleotides, the CDR3 is TGTGCCAGCAGCCTCCGGTGGGGGGACGAGCAGTACTTC. It codes for CASSLRWGDEQYF.

The rearrangement uses TRBV18 and TRBJ1-1; D not resolved. V was clipped by 3 bases and J by 11 bases, with 10 bases between them. From germline, CDR1 is KGHSH and CDR2 LQKENI. The CDR3 spans 11 residues. The CDR3 spells CASSPENLAFF. The CDR3 DNA follows: TGTGCCAGCTCACCCGAAAACTTGGCTTTCTTT. The variable domain in full, with the rest retrieved from reference TRBV18 and TRBJ1-1, is NAGVMQNPRHLVRRRGQEARLRCSPMKGHSHVYWYRQLPEEGLKFMVYLQKENIIDESGMPKERFSAEFPKEGPSILRIQQVVRGDSAAYFCASSPENLAFFGQGTRLTVV.

The rearrangement joins TRBV6-5 to TRBJ1-6; 7 nucleotides agree with TRBD1. This CDR3 spans 14 amino acids. Germline loops: CDR1 MNHEY, CDR2 SVGAGI. J lost 9 bases, V lost 6 bases, and 8 bases had no gene match. The CDR3 DNA follows: TGTGCCAGCAGCTTAACAGGGGATCGTTCACCCCTCCACTTT. This codes for CASSLTGDRSPLHF.

The chain has TRBV11-2 and TRBJ2-3, with 11 nucleotides matching TRBD2. The V and J ends lost 4 bases and 13 bases, in that order; junction bases with no gene match: 13. The germline V gene encodes CDR1 SGHAT and CDR2 FQNNGV. The CDR3 spans 15 residues. In DNA form, the CDR3 reads TGTGCCAGCAGCTCGACTAGCGGGGCATCCGGTACAGAGTATTTT. Its protein is CASSSTSGASGTEYF.